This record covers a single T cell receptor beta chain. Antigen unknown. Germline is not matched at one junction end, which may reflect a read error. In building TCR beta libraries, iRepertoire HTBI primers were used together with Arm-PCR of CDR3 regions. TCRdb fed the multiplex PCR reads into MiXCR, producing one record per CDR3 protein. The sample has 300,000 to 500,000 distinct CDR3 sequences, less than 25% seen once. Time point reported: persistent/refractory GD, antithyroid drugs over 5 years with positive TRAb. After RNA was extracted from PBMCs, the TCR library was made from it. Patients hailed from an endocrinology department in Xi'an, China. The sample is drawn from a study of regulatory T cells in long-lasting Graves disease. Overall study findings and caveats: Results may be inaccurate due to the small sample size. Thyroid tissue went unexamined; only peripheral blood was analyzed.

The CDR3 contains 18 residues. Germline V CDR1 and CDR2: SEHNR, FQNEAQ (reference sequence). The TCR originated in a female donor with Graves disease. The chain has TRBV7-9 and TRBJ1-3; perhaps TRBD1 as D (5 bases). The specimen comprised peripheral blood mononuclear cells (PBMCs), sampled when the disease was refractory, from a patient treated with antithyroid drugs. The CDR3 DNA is TGTGCTAGCAGCTTAGCGCAGACCCCATCGGGGGGTGGAAACACCATATATTTT. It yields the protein CASSLAQTPSGGGNTIYF. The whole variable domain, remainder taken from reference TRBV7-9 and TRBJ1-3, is DTGVSQNPRHKITKRGQNVTFRCDPISEHNRLYWYRQTLGQGPEFLTYFQNEAQLEKSRLLSDRFSAERPKGSFSTLEIQRTEQGDSAMYLCASSLAQTPSGGGNTIYFGEGSWLTVV.